The present T cell receptor (beta chain) was sequenced within a study of blood T cell repertoires in COVID-19 (TCRdb year 2020). Concerning the study at large: The collaborator samples originated in the United States, Italy and Spain and spanned the acute and convalescent phases of COVID-19. The material from the prospective study consisted of cDNA or gDNA derived from T cells, B-cell-depleted T cells, or PBMCs. Subjects who had been exposed to COVID-19, were actively infected with it, or had recovered from it provided the deeply sampled blood TCRbeta repertoires that made up the dataset. A freely available public database, intended as a resource for researchers studying the immune response to SARS-CoV-2, is where the repertoires were released. The samples were drawn from two sources: the first 160 participants of the ongoing ImmuneRACE study, and some 1,300 subjects contributed by 6 global collaborators. A de-identified subject ID, COVID-19 status, age in years and sex were almost always included in the sample metadata. Where HLA class I and class II types were available, the types were taken from metadata supplied by the sample provider, not from assay-based typing. Broad study findings and their caveats: The amount of clinical and demographic metadata varied by source and participant and was provided uncurated.

The CDR3 runs 18 amino acids, cysteine and phenylalanine included. Of the read, only the CDR3 DNA is kept; its 54 bases are in frame from base 1. Unmatched junction bases come to 12, with V trimmed by 5 bases and J by 1 base. CDR1 and CDR2, per the germline V gene, are SGHVS and FQNEAQ. TCRbeta CDR3 regions were amplified from genomic DNA by means of the immunoSEQ Assay, a bias-controlled multiplex PCR. The authors' pipeline ran thus. Nucleated cell counts per sample were estimated from amplification of reference gene primers within the assay. To quantify the absolute abundance of each unique TCRbeta CDR3 rearrangement, sequence reads were collapsed and filtered. Productive Simpson clonality was computed per sample as the square root of Simpson's diversity index over productive rearrangements. Drawn from immuneACCESS, this table holds only the in-frame rearrangements with V and J called that TCRdb kept. Clones are partly lost; checked studies trace under half to an unresolved V gene and leave the rest unexplained. The DNA gave D and trimming, while V, J and clone size come from that table. The sample has more than 200,000 clones on record, under 90% of them singletons. The ten top clones hold under 12% of the sample.

This clone showed up just once. The target of this receptor is not known. No qualities accompany the bases; no much larger clone lies one base away. At one collaborating source in Seattle, patients were enrolled during active infection and were followed longitudinally through the course of disease. Whole blood was collected in K2EDTA tubes by collaborating institutions according to the institutions' own protocols. Collaborator samples were shipped for TCRbeta analysis as frozen whole blood, isolated PBMCs, or DNA extracted from either sample type. Sequencing was performed on peripheral blood. In this chain, TRBV7-8 is recombined with TRBJ1-5; TRBD1 fits 9 bases in the junction. The sequence was obtained from a woman older than 75 with COVID-19, enrolled during active disease. The CDR3 region reads CASSNQLKTGGSNQPQHF. The DNA sequence is given as TGTGCCAGCAGCAATCAGTTGAAGACAGGGGGAAGCAATCAGCCCCAGCATTTT.